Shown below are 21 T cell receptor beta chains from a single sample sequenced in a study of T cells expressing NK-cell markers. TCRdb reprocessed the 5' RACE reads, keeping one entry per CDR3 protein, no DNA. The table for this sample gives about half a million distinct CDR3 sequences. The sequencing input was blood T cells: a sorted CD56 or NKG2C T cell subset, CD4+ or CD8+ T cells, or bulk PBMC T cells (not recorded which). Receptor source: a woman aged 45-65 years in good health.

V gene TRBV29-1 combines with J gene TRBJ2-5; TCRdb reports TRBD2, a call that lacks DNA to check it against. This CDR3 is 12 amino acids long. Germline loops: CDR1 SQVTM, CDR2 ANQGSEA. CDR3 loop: CSGTSHQETQYF.

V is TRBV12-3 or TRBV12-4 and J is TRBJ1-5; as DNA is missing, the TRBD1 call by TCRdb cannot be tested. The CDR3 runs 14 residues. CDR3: CASRLPGGNQPQHF.

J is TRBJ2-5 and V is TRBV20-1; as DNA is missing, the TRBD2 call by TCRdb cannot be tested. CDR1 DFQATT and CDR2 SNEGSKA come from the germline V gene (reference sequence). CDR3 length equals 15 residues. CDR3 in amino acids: CSADKGGSRQETQYF.

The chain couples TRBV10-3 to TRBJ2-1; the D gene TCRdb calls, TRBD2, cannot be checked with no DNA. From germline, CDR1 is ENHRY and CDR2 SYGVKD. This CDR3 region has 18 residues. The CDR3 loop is CAISSGTSGPSPYNEQFF.

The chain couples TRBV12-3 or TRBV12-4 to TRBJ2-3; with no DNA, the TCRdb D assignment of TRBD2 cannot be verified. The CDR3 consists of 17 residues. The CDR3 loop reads CASSPGGAGGLGYTQYF.

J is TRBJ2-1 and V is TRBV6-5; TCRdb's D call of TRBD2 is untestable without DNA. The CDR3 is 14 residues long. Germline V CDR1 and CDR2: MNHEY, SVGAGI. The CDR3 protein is CASTPRLALNEQFF.

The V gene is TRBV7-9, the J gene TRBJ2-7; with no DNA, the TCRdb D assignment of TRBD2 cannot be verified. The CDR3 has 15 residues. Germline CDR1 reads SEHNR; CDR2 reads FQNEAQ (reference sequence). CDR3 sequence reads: CASSPSGRPSYEQYF.

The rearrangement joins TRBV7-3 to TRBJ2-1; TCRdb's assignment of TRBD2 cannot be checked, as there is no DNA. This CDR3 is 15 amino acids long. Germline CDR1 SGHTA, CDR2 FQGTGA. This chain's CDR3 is CASSLDPSGTNEQFF. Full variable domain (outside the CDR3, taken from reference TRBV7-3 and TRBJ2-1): GAGVSQTPSNKVTEKGKYVELRCDPISGHTALYWYRQSLGQGPEFLIYFQGTGAADDSGLPNDRFFAVRPEGSVSTLKIQRTERGDSAVYLCASSLDPSGTNEQFFGPGTRLTVL.

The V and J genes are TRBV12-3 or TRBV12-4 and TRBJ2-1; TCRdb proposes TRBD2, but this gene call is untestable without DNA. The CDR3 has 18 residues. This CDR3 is CASSLVNAGTSGNNEQFF.

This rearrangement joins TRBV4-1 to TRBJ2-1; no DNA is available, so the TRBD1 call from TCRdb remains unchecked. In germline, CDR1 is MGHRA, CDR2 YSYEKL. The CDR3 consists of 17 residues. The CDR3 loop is CASSQDGTGRGGNEQFF.

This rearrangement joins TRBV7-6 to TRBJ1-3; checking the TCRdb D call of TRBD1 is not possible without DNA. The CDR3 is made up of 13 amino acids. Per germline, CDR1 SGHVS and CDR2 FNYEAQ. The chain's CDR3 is CASSFGQGDTIYF.

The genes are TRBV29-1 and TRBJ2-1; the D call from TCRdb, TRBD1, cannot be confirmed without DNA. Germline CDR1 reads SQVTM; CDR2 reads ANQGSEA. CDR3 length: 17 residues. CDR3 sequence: CSVEDRRTGLGVNEQFF.

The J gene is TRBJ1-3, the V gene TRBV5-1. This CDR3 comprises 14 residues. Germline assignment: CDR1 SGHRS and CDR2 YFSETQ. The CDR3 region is CASSRSNSGNTIYF.

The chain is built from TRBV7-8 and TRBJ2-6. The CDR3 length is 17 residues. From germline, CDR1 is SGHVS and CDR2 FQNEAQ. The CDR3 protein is CASSSDNGFSGANVLTF.

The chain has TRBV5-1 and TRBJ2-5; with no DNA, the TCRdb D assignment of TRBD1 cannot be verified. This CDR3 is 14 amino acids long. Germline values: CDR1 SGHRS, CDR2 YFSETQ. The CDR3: CASSPVFKVETQYF.

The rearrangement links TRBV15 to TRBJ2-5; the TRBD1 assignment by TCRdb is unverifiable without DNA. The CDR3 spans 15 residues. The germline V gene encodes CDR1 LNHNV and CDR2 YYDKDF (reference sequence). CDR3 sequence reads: CATSRDRGREETQYF.

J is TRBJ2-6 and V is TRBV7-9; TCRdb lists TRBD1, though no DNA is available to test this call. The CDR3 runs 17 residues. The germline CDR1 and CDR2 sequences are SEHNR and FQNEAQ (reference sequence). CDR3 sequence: CASSPGALVSGANVLTF.

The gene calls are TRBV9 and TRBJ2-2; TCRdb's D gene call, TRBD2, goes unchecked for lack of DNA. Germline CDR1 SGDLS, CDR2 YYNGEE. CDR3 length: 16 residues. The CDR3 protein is CASSALSSGNTGELFF. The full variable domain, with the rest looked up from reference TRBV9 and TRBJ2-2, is DSGVTQTPKHLITATGQRVTLRCSPRSGDLSVYWYQQSLDQGLQFLIQYYNGEERAKGNILERFSAQQFPDLHSELNLSSLELGDSALYFCASSALSSGNTGELFFGEGSRLTVL.

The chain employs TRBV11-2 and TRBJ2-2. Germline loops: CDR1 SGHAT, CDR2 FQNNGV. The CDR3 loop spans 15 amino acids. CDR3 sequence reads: CASSLGVRRTGELFF.

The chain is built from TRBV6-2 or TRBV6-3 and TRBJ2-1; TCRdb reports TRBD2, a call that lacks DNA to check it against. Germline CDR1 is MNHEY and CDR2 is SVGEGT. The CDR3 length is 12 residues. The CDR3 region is CASSRGGSEQFF.

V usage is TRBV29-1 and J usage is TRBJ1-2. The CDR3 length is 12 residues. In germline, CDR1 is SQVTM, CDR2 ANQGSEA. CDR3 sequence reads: CSVEKAGYGYTF.